The sequence of this TCR beta chain was determined in a study of blood T cell repertoires in COVID-19. The wider study: Material from acute and convalescent COVID-19 was sourced from the United States, Italy and Spain. PBMCs, B-cell-depleted T cells, or T cells provided the cDNA or gDNA that made up the material.

Only in-frame clones appear in the TCRdb table, and some are missing; sequencing was by immunoSEQ multiplex PCR. The repertoire has about 110,000 clones, 70% to 85% of them found once; the top ten carry about 1.8%. Source material: peripheral blood. The source is a woman aged 40 to 50 with acute or convalescent COVID-19.

CDR3 nucleotides: TGTGCCAGCAGCGATAGCGGGGGGGTGAGAGATACGCAGTATTTT. Translated, it gives CASSDSGGVRDTQYF. The J gene is TRBJ2-3, the V gene TRBV3-1 (or the pseudogene TRBV3-2); TRBD2 aligns across 11 bases. V lost 5 bases and J lost 5; bases outside the gene matches: 6. The germline gives CDR1 LGHDT, CDR2 YNNKEL (reference sequence). The CDR3 contains 15 residues.